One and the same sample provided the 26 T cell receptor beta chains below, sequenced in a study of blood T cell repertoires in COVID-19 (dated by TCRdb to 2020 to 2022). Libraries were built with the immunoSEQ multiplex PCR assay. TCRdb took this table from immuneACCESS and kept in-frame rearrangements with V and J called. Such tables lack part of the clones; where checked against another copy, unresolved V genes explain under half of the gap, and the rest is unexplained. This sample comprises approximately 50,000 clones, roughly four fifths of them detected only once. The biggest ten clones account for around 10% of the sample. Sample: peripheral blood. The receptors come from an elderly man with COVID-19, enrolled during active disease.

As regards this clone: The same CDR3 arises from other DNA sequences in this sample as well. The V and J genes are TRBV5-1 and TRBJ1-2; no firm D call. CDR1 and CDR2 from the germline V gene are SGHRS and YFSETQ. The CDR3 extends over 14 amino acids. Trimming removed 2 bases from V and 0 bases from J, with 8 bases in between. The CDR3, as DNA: TGCGCCAGCAGCTTTGAGACACCTAACTATGGCTACACCTTC. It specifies CASSFETPNYGYTF.

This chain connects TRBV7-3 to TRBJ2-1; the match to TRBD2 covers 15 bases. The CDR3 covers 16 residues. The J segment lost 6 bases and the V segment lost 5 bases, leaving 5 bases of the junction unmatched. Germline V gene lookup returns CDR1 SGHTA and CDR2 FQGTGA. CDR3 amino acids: CASSPSGLAGGNEQFF. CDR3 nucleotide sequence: TGTGCCAGCAGCCCCTCGGGACTAGCGGGGGGCAATGAGCAGTTCTTC. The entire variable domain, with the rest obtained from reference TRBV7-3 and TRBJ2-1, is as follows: GAGVSQTPSNKVTEKGKYVELRCDPISGHTALYWYRQSLGQGPEFLIYFQGTGAADDSGLPNDRFFAVRPEGSVSTLKIQRTERGDSAVYLCASSPSGLAGGNEQFFGPGTRLTVL.

The DNA of the CDR3 is TGTGCCAGCAGCTATAGTCCCTCCGGGACAGGGTTTAGGTACTTC. Translated, it gives CASSYSPSGTGFRYF. V usage is TRBV11-1 and J usage is TRBJ2-7; TRBD1 matches 9 bases. The ends lost 4 bases at V and 12 bases at J; junction bases unmatched: 16. The CDR3 is 15 residues long. The germline CDR1 and CDR2 sequences are SGHAT and FQDESV (reference sequence).

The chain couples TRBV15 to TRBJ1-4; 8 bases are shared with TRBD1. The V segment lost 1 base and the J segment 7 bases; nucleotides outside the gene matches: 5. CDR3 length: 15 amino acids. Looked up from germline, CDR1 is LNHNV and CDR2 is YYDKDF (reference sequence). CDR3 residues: CATSRGTGKGEKLFF. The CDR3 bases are TGTGCCACCAGCAGAGGGACAGGGAAAGGTGAAAAACTGTTTTTT.

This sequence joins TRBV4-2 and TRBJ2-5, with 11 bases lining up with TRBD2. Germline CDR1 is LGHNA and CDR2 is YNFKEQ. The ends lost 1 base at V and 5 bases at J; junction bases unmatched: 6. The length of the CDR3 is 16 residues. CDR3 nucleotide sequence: TGTGCCAGCAGCCAAGTCGTAGCGGGGGGGCCGGAGACCCAGTACTTC. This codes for CASSQVVAGGPETQYF.

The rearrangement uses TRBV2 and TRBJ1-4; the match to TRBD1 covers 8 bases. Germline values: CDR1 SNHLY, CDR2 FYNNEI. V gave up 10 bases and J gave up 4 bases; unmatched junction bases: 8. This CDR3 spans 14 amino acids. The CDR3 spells CATLRTGSNEKLFF. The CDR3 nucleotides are TGTGCCACCCTAAGGACAGGGAGTAATGAAAAACTGTTTTTT.

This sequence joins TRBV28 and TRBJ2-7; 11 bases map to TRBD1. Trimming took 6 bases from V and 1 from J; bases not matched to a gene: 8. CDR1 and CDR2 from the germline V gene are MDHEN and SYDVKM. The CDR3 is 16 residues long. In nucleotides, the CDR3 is TGTGCCAGCAGCAGAGGACAGGGGGCCCAATCCTACGAGCAGTACTTC. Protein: CASSRGQGAQSYEQYF.

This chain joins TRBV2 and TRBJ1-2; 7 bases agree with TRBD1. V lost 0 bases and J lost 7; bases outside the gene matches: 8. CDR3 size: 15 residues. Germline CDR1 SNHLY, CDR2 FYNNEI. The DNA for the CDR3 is TGTGCCAGCAGTGAAGCAGGCAGGGGGAAGCGTGGCTACACCTTC. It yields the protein CASSEAGRGKRGYTF.

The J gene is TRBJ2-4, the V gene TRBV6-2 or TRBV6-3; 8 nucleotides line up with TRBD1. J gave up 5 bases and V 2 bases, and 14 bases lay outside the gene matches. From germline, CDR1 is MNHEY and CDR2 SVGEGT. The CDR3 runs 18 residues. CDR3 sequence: CASSYGLATTGAENIQYF. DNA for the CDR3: TGTGCCAGCAGTTACGGCCTCGCAACGACAGGGGCCGAAAACATTCAGTACTTC.

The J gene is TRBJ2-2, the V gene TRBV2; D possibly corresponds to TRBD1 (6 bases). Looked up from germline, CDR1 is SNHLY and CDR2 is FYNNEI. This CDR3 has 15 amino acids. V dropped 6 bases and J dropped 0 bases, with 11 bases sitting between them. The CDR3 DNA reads TGTGCCAGCAGAGAACAGGGCGCGAACACCGGGGAGCTGTTTTTT. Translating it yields CASREQGANTGELFF.

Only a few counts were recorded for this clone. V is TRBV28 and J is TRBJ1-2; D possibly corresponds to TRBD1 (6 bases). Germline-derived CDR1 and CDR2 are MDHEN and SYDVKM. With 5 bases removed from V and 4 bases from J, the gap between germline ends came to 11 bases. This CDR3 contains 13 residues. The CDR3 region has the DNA TGTGCCAGCAGTCTTGACAGGATCTATGGCTACACCTTC. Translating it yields CASSLDRIYGYTF.

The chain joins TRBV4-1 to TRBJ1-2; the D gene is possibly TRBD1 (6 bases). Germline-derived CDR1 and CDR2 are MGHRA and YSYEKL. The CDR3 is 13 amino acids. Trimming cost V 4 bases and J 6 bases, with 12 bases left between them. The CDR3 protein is CASSPNRVDGYTF. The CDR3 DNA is TGCGCCAGCAGCCCAAACAGGGTTGATGGCTACACCTTC.

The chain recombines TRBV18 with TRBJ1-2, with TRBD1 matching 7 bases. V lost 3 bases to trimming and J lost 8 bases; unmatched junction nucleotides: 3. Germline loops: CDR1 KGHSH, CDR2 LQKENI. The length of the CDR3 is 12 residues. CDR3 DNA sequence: TGTGCCAGCTCACCTATGACAGGGGGCTACACCTTC. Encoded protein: CASSPMTGGYTF. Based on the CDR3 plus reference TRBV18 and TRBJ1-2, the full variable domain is NAGVMQNPRHLVRRRGQEARLRCSPMKGHSHVYWYRQLPEEGLKFMVYLQKENIIDESGMPKERFSAEFPKEGPSILRIQQVVRGDSAAYFCASSPMTGGYTFGSGTRLTVV.

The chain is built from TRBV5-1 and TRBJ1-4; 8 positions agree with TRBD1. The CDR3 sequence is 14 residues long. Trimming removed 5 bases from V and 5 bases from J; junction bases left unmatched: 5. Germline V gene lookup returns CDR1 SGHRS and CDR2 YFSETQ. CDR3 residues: CASSPGTGNEKLFF. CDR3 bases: TGCGCCAGCAGTCCCGGGACAGGCAATGAAAAACTGTTTTTT.

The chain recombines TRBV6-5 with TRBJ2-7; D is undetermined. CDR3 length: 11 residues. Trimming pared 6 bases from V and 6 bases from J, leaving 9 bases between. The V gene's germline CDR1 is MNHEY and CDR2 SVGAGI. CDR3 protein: CASSLAFEQYV. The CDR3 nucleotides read TGTGCCAGCAGCCTGGCTTTCGAGCAGTACGTC.

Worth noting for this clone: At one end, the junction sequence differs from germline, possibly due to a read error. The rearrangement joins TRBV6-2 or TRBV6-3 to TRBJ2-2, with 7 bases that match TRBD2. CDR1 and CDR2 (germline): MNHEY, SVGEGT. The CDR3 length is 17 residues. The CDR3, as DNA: TGTGCCAGCACTTACGGGCCTAGCGGAACGAACACCGGGGAGCTGTTTTTT. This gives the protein CASTYGPSGTNTGELFF.

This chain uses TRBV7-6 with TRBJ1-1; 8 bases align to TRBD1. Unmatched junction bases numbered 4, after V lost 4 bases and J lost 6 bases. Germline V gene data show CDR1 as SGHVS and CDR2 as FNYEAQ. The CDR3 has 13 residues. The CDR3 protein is CASSYQGASEAFF. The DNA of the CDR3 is TGTGCCAGCAGCTACCAGGGGGCCTCTGAAGCTTTCTTT.

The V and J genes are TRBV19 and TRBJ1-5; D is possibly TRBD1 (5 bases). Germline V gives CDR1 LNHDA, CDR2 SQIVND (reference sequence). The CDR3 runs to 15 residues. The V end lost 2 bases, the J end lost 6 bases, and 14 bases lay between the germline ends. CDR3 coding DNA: TGTGCCAGTAGTATAATCCCAGGGTCGGCTCAGCCCCAGCATTTT. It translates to CASSIIPGSAQPQHF. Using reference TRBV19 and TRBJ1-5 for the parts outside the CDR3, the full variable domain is DGGITQSPKYLFRKEGQNVTLSCEQNLNHDAMYWYRQDPGQGLRLIYYSQIVNDFQKGDIAEGYSVSREKKESFPLTVTSAQKNPTAFYLCASSIIPGSAQPQHFGDGTRLSIL.

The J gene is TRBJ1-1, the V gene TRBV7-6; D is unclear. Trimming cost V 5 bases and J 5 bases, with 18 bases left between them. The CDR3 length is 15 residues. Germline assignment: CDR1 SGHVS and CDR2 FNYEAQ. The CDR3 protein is CASSPRRGEGTEAFF. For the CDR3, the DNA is TGTGCCAGCAGCCCCCGGCGCGGGGAAGGGACTGAAGCTTTCTTT.

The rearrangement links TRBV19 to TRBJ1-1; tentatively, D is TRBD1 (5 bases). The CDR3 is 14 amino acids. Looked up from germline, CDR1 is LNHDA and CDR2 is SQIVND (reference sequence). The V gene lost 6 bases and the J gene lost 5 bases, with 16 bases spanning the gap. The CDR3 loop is CASRGSRVITEAFF. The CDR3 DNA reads TGTGCCAGTAGGGGGTCCAGGGTGATAACTGAAGCTTTCTTT.

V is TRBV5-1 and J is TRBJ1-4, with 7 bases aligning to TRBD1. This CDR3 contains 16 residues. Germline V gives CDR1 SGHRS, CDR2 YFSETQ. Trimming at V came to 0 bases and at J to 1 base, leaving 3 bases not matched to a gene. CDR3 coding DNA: TGCGCCAGCAGCTTGGGACAGGGTGGAACTAATGAAAAACTGTTTTTT. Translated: CASSLGQGGTNEKLFF.

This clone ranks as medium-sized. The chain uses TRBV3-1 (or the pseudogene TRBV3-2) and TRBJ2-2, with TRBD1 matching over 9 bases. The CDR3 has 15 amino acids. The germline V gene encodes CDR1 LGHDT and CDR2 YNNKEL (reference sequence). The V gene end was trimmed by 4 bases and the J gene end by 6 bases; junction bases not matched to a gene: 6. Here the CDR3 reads CASSLQGALAGELFF. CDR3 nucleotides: TGTGCCAGCAGCCTACAGGGGGCGCTGGCCGGGGAGCTGTTTTTT.

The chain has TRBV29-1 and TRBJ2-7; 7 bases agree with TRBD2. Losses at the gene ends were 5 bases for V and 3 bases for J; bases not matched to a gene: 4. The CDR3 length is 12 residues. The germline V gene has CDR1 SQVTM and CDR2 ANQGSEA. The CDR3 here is CSVLGDYYEQYF. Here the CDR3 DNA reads TGCAGCGTTTTAGGGGACTACTACGAGCAGTACTTC.

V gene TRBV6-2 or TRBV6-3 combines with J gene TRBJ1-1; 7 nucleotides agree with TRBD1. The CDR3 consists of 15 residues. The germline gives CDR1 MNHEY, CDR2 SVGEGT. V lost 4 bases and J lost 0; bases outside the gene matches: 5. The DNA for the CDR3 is TGTGCCAGCAGTTCCTGGGGACAGTTGAACACTGAAGCTTTCTTT. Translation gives CASSSWGQLNTEAFF.

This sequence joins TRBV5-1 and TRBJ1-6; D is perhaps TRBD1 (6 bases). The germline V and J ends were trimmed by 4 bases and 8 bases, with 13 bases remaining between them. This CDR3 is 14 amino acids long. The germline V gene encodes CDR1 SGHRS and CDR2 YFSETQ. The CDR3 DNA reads TGCGCCAGCAGCCCCCAGGGGAATGATTCACCCCTCCACTTT. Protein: CASSPQGNDSPLHF.

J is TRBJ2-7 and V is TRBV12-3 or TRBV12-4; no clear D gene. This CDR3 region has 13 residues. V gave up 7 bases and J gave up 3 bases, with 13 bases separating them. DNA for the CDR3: TGTGCCAGCACTATGGGTAGCCGCTACGAGCAGTACTTC. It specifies CASTMGSRYEQYF.